Below are 32 T cell receptor beta chains sequenced from a single sample in a study of response to subunit inactivated influenza vaccine. TCRdb passed the RT-PCR reads through MiXCR, listing each CDR3 protein once. The sample includes around 570,000 distinct CDR3 sequences, approximately 11% of them seen just once. The sample was also reused in another study, on T cells expressing NK-cell markers. That paper notes: Synthesis of TCR beta cDNA relied on 5'RACE template switching carrying UMIs.

The source material was PBMCs from blood, sampled on the day of vaccination. The origin of the receptors is a man in his fifties or sixties who received an inactivated influenza vaccine.

The V and J genes are TRBV29-1 and TRBJ2-3; unclear D gene. The ends were cut back, 4 bases at V and 0 bases at J, with 14 bases in the middle. CDR1 is SQVTM, CDR2 ANQGSEA, per germline. CDR3 length: 15 residues. CDR3 in amino acids: CSVAFGRLSTDTQYF. CDR3 sequence (DNA): TGCAGCGTTGCGTTTGGTCGGCTTAGCACAGATACGCAGTATTTT.

This clonotype showed up just a few times. Mismatch with germline at one junction end may stem from a read error. The chain couples TRBV7-3 to TRBJ2-2; TRBD1 might be the D (5 bases). Germline values: CDR1 SGHTA, CDR2 FQGTGA. The CDR3 extends over 17 amino acids. The CDR3 sequence is CASSLTGSGLNTGELFF. The DNA of the CDR3 is TGTGCCAGCAGCTTAACGGGCTCAGGGCTAAACACCGGTGAGCTGTTTTTT.

The V gene is TRBV5-1, the J gene TRBJ2-7; either TRBD1 or TRBD2 may supply D (5 bases each). CDR1 SGHRS and CDR2 YFSETQ come from the germline V gene. The CDR3 runs 18 residues. V dropped 1 base and J dropped 0 bases, with 20 bases sitting between them. Here the CDR3 reads CASSLTSSGPTISYEQYF. For the CDR3, the DNA is TGCGCCAGCAGCTTGACTTCATCGGGACCAACGATCTCCTACGAGCAGTACTTC.

The J gene is TRBJ2-7, the V gene TRBV29-1, with D possibly being TRBD1 (6 bases). This CDR3 is 15 amino acids long. Trimming stripped 4 bases from V and 2 bases from J, with 18 bases between. The germline gives CDR1 SQVTM, CDR2 ANQGSEA. The CDR3 sequence is CSVVGAGGTAYEQYF. Written as DNA, the CDR3 is TGCAGCGTTGTGGGGGCAGGAGGAACCGCCTACGAGCAGTACTTC.

This chain connects TRBV29-1 to TRBJ2-7, with D tentatively TRBD2 (5 bases). V was trimmed by 3 bases and J by 7 bases, leaving 16 bases between them. This CDR3 has 13 amino acids. Germline-derived CDR1 and CDR2 are SQVTM and ANQGSEA. The CDR3, as DNA: TGCAGCGTTGAGTTAGGTCGGGGTGTAGAGCAGTACTTC. Encoded protein: CSVELGRGVEQYF.

The chain couples TRBV5-1 to TRBJ2-3; D not certain. From germline, CDR1 is SGHRS and CDR2 YFSETQ. The CDR3 is made up of 16 amino acids. Trimming took off 0 bases at V and 0 bases at J, with 11 bases between the two ends. The chain's CDR3 is CASSLGASTSTDTQYF. The CDR3 nucleotides are TGCGCCAGCAGCTTGGGGGCCTCTACTAGCACAGATACGCAGTATTTT.

There are a few counts of this clonotype. This chain uses TRBV4-1 with TRBJ1-1; weak D call: TRBD1 (6 bases). CDR1 and CDR2 from the germline V gene are MGHRA and YSYEKL. The length of the CDR3 is 11 residues. V was pared by 5 bases and J by 11 bases, with 12 bases between. Here the CDR3 DNA reads TGCGCCAGCAGCGGGGGGGGGGCCGCTTTCTTT. It yields the protein CASSGGGAAFF.

V is TRBV5-5 and J is TRBJ2-5; D perhaps matches TRBD2 (6 bases). V lost 4 bases, J lost 5 bases, and 18 bases lay in between. Germline V CDR1 and CDR2: SGHKS, YYEKEE (reference sequence). CDR3 length: 15 residues. DNA of the CDR3: TGTGCCAGCAGCCTGGGGACTGTTAGATCGGAGACCCAGTACTTC. This translates into CASSLGTVRSETQYF.

The CDR3 protein is CSARRGFFYGYTF. CDR3 nucleotides: TGCAGTGCTAGGAGGGGATTTTTTTATGGCTACACCTTC. The rearrangement uses TRBV20-1 and TRBJ1-2, with a weak D call TRBD1 (5 bases). V was clipped by 3 bases and J by 5 bases, with 13 bases between them. The CDR3 sequence is 13 residues long. Germline assignment: CDR1 DFQATT and CDR2 SNEGSKA (reference sequence).

This clonotype was recorded a few times. The rearrangement uses TRBV7-8 and TRBJ1-2; 7 bases align to TRBD1. V dropped 5 bases and J dropped 7; count of bases not matched to a gene: 4. The germline V gene encodes CDR1 SGHVS and CDR2 FQNEAQ. The CDR3 runs to 12 residues. The CDR3 region has the DNA TGTGCCAGCAGCCACCGGGACAGTGGCTACACCTTC. Translation: CASSHRDSGYTF. The variable domain in full, with the rest retrieved from reference TRBV7-8 and TRBJ1-2, is GAGVSQSPRYKVAKRGQDVALRCDPISGHVSLFWYQQALGQGPEFLTYFQNEAQLDKSGLPSDRFFAERPEGSVSTLKIQRTQQEDSAVYLCASSHRDSGYTFGSGTRLTVV.

CDR3 bases: TGCAGTGCTAGAGATCTGGCAGGTTTGAACGAGCAGTACTTC. This translates into CSARDLAGLNEQYF. This rearrangement joins TRBV20-1 to TRBJ2-7; D unclear. V was clipped by 0 bases and J by 5 bases, with 14 bases between them. The CDR3 loop spans 14 amino acids. CDR1 and CDR2 from the germline V gene are DFQATT and SNEGSKA (reference sequence).

This clonotype was picked up a small number of times. The chain employs TRBV6-5 and TRBJ1-5; the D gene is possibly TRBD1 (6 bases). Germline-derived CDR1 and CDR2 are MNHEY and SVGAGI. This CDR3 is 15 amino acids long. V lost 0 bases to trimming and J lost 6 bases, with 12 bases between them. This chain's CDR3 is CASSYSWSGAQPQHF. In nucleotides, the CDR3 is TGTGCCAGCAGTTACTCGTGGTCAGGGGCTCAGCCCCAGCATTTT.

The chain links TRBV2 to TRBJ1-4, with D unresolved. Trimming shortened V by 6 bases and J by 4 bases, and 15 bases separated the two germline ends. This CDR3 is 15 amino acids long. Germline-derived CDR1 and CDR2 are SNHLY and FYNNEI. Here the CDR3 reads CASSLRVGINEKLFF. DNA for the CDR3: TGTGCCAGCAGCCTGCGTGTGGGCATTAATGAAAAACTGTTTTTT. Full variable domain (missing parts from reference TRBV2 and TRBJ1-4): EPEVTQTPSHQVTQMGQEVILRCVPISNHLYFYWYRQILGQKVEFLVSFYNNEISEKSEIFDDQFSVERPDGSNFTLKIRSTKLEDSAMYFCASSLRVGINEKLFFGSGTQLSVL.

The chain uses TRBV20-1 and TRBJ2-5; unclear D gene. V shed 0 bases and J shed 2 bases, with 4 bases lying between them. This CDR3 contains 12 residues. Germline-derived CDR1 and CDR2 are DFQATT and SNEGSKA (reference sequence). The CDR3 nucleotides are TGCAGTGCTAGAGAGGGACAAGAGACCCAGTACTTC. It specifies CSAREGQETQYF.

This clonotype was detected only a few times. The genes are TRBV5-5 and TRBJ1-2, with TRBD1 as a possible D gene (5 bases). V was pared by 3 bases and J by 8 bases, with 17 bases between. CDR1 is SGHKS and CDR2 is YYEKEE in the germline V gene (reference sequence). This CDR3 region has 14 residues. The CDR3 sequence: CASSYMGLSRGYTF. DNA for the CDR3: TGTGCCAGCAGCTATATGGGACTCTCAAGGGGCTACACCTTC.

The rearrangement joins TRBV29-1 to TRBJ2-3; 7 bases are a match to TRBD1. Germline V gene data show CDR1 as SQVTM and CDR2 as ANQGSEA. With 6 bases clipped from V and 2 bases from J, the junction kept 8 bases outside the gene matches. The CDR3 contains 14 residues. CDR3 bases: TGCAGCGTCACTCACAGGGGAAACACAGATACGCAGTATTTT. Translation: CSVTHRGNTDTQYF.

Only a few counts were recorded for this clonotype. V and J are TRBV11-2 and TRBJ2-7; either TRBD1 or TRBD2 may fit D (5 bases each). This CDR3 has 15 amino acids. CDR1 SGHAT and CDR2 FQNNGV come from the germline V gene. V shed 3 bases and J shed 2 bases, with 14 bases lying between them. CDR3 sequence: CASSLRDAGAYEQYF. In DNA form, the CDR3 reads TGTGCCAGCAGCTTGAGGGACGCAGGAGCCTACGAGCAGTACTTC. Based on the CDR3 plus reference TRBV11-2 and TRBJ2-7, the full variable domain is EAGVAQSPRYKIIEKRQSVAFWCNPISGHATLYWYQQILGQGPKLLIQFQNNGVVDDSQLPKDRFSAERLKGVDSTLKIQPAKLEDSAVYLCASSLRDAGAYEQYFGPGTRLTVT.

V is TRBV9 and J is TRBJ1-2; 7 positions agree with TRBD1. The CDR3 consists of 15 residues. Germline CDR1 reads SGDLS; CDR2 reads YYNGEE. V lost 4 bases to trimming and J lost 1 base; unmatched junction nucleotides: 7. The CDR3 loop reads CASSHGQELNYGYTF. The CDR3 region has the DNA TGTGCCAGCAGCCATGGACAGGAACTTAACTATGGCTACACCTTC.

There are a few counts of this clonotype. The chain links TRBV20-1 to TRBJ2-5; 8 bases align to TRBD2. The J segment lost 1 base and the V segment lost 0 bases, leaving 4 bases of the junction unmatched. CDR1 DFQATT and CDR2 SNEGSKA come from the germline V gene (reference sequence). CDR3 length equals 15 residues. The CDR3, as DNA: TGCAGTGCTAGAGATCGAACTAGCGGCCAAGAGACCCAGTACTTC. As protein: CSARDRTSGQETQYF.

The V and J genes are TRBV3-1 and TRBJ2-1; D not resolved. The CDR3 has 18 amino acids. Trimming shortened V by 4 bases and J by 2 bases, and 21 bases separated the two germline ends. The germline CDR1 and CDR2 sequences are LGHDT and YNNKEL (reference sequence). The CDR3 protein is CASSLTVREGRTYNEQFF. Here the CDR3 DNA reads TGTGCCAGCAGCCTTACGGTCCGAGAAGGCCGCACCTACAATGAGCAGTTCTTC.

This clonotype was found a few times. The V call is TRBV6-1, the J call TRBJ2-3; 10 bases align to TRBD2. Losses at the gene ends were 1 base for V and 6 bases for J; bases not matched to a gene: 7. The CDR3 runs to 16 residues. CDR1 is MNHNS, CDR2 SASEGT, per germline. Here the CDR3 DNA reads TGTGCCAGCAGTGAAGTCCCAGCGGGAGGGATGGATACGCAGTATTTT. This translates into CASSEVPAGGMDTQYF.

This clonotype was observed many times. The rearrangement uses TRBV29-1 and TRBJ2-7, with a weak D call TRBD1 (5 bases). Germline loops: CDR1 SQVTM, CDR2 ANQGSEA. Trimming stripped 4 bases from V and 6 bases from J, with 13 bases between. The CDR3 runs to 12 residues. CDR3 in amino acids: CSVGGFRTEQYF. The CDR3 nucleotides are TGCAGCGTTGGGGGCTTTCGGACCGAGCAGTACTTC.

This clonotype occurred a few times. This rearrangement joins TRBV20-1 to TRBJ2-7, with 9 nucleotides matching TRBD2. Germline V gene data show CDR1 as DFQATT and CDR2 as SNEGSKA (reference sequence). Unmatched junction bases numbered 13, after V lost 5 bases and J lost 5 bases. This CDR3 comprises 15 residues. CDR3 region: CSAPRVTSGTNEQYF. The CDR3 bases are TGCAGTGCTCCTCGTGTGACTAGCGGTACGAACGAGCAGTACTTC.

This clonotype showed up many times. The rearrangement links TRBV12-3 or TRBV12-4 to TRBJ1-1, with 9 bases fitting TRBD1. With V trimmed by 6 bases and J by 5 bases, 7 bases remained unmatched. The CDR3 is 14 residues long. CDR3 residues: CASSYGTGRTEAFF. CDR3 coding DNA: TGTGCCAGCAGCTATGGGACAGGGAGAACTGAAGCTTTCTTT.

The J gene is TRBJ2-7, the V gene TRBV7-9, with D perhaps matching TRBD1 or TRBD2 (5 bases each). The V end lost 5 bases, the J end lost 0 bases, and 14 bases lay between the germline ends. Germline lookup yields CDR1 SEHNR and CDR2 FQNEAQ (reference sequence). The CDR3 runs 15 residues. This CDR3 reads CASSPPMRGSYEQYF. The CDR3 DNA sequence: TGTGCCAGCAGCCCCCCTATGAGGGGCTCCTACGAGCAGTACTTC.

This clonotype was seen a few times. The rearrangement uses TRBV12-3 or TRBV12-4 and TRBJ1-1; 8 bases agree with TRBD1. The ends lost 6 bases at V and 11 bases at J; junction bases unmatched: 14. The CDR3 runs 14 residues. The CDR3, as DNA: TGTGCCAGCAGCCCCACACCCCTGGACAGGGATGCTTTCTTT. Translating gives CASSPTPLDRDAFF.

V is TRBV7-2 and J is TRBJ2-7, with a tentative D call TRBD2 (5 bases). Between the trimmed V and J ends, which lost 5 bases and 2 bases, there was a span of 10 bases. CDR1 SGHTA and CDR2 FQGNSA come from the germline V gene. This CDR3 contains 13 residues. CDR3 DNA sequence: TGTGCCAGCAGCACTCGCGGGCCCTACGAGCAGTACTTC. This translates into CASSTRGPYEQYF.

The chain is built from TRBV9 and TRBJ2-2; 10 bases agree with TRBD2. CDR3 length: 17 amino acids. CDR1 and CDR2 (germline): SGDLS, YYNGEE. J was trimmed by 6 bases and V by 4 bases; bases with no gene match: 12. This CDR3 reads CASSTPRASGRPGELFF. As DNA, the CDR3 is TGTGCCAGCAGCACACCGCGGGCTAGCGGGAGACCCGGGGAGCTGTTTTTT.

The V call is TRBV5-1, the J call TRBJ2-1; 8 bases line up with TRBD1. This CDR3 region has 18 residues. Germline V gives CDR1 SGHRS, CDR2 YFSETQ. After removal of 0 bases from V and 7 bases from J, the junction contained 15 bases not matched to a gene. CDR3 residues: CASSLAHSPTGVRNEQFF. The DNA for the CDR3 is TGCGCCAGCAGCTTGGCCCACTCCCCGACAGGGGTTAGGAATGAGCAGTTCTTC.

This clonotype was seen only a few times. V usage is TRBV7-9 and J usage is TRBJ2-6; TRBD1 aligns across 8 bases. The germline gives CDR1 SEHNR, CDR2 FQNEAQ (reference sequence). CDR3 length equals 17 residues. Unmatched junction bases numbered 11, after V lost 8 bases and J lost 2 bases. Here the CDR3 reads CASAGQGKKAGANVLTF. In DNA, the CDR3 is TGTGCCAGCGCAGGACAGGGAAAAAAGGCTGGGGCCAACGTCCTGACTTTC. Full variable domain (remainder filled in from reference TRBV7-9 and TRBJ2-6): DTGVSQNPRHKITKRGQNVTFRCDPISEHNRLYWYRQTLGQGPEFLTYFQNEAQLEKSRLLSDRFSAERPKGSFSTLEIQRTEQGDSAMYLCASAGQGKKAGANVLTFGAGSRLTVL.

The chain couples TRBV20-1 to TRBJ2-7; a possible D gene is TRBD1 (5 bases). Trimming left V 6 bases short and J 4 bases short, with 10 bases between. Germline V lookup: CDR1 DFQATT, CDR2 SNEGSKA (reference sequence). The CDR3 has 11 residues. CDR3 sequence reads: CSARPGYEQYF. The CDR3 region has the DNA TGCAGTGCAAGACCAGGGTACGAGCAGTACTTC.

This clonotype came up a few times. V gene TRBV14 combines with J gene TRBJ1-1; 7 nucleotides agree with TRBD1. CDR3 length: 18 residues. Trimming cost V 0 bases and J 6 bases; bases outside gene matches: 16. Per germline, CDR1 SGHDN and CDR2 FVKESK. CDR3 coding DNA: TGTGCCAGCAGCCAAGATGAGTGGACAGGTTTTTGGGGTGCTGAAGCTTTCTTT. It is translated as CASSQDEWTGFWGAEAFF.